Listed below are T cell receptor beta chains from one sample, sequenced in a study of blood T cell repertoires in COVID-19. Sequencing was performed with immunoSEQ multiplex PCR; in TCRdb, only in-frame clones are kept and a portion is missing. The sample carries about 74,000 clones, approximately 84% recorded once. The sequencing sample was made of peripheral blood. The source of these receptors is a man in his 70s with acute or convalescent COVID-19. Both conserved end residues are part of each CDR3.

v_call	j_call	cdr3_aa
TRBV2	TRBJ2-3	CASRLTSGGSADTQYF
TRBV19	TRBJ1-1	CASSFPGGFTEAFF
TRBV5-1	TRBJ1-1	CASGQGGYTEAFF
TRBV19	TRBJ1-2	CASSSGQGYGYTF
TRBV5-1	TRBJ2-2	CASSYREGATGELFF
TRBV5-4	TRBJ2-5	CASSPVETETQYF
TRBV6-5	TRBJ2-2	CASRPGQGGTGELFF
TRBV6-5	TRBJ2-7	CASSTAGATYEQYF
TRBV12-2	TRBJ2-7	CASRLNRGASYEQYF
TRBV11-1	TRBJ2-1	CASSNGIGEQFF
TRBV2	TRBJ2-7	CASSSKLSSYEQYF
TRBV6-1	TRBJ2-2	CASSERLARWNTGELFF
TRBV7-9	TRBJ1-1	CASTNPGQFEAFF
TRBV20-1	TRBJ2-3	CSASFLAGDTQYF
TRBV9	TRBJ2-1	CASSVERGAGVLNNEQFF
TRBV20-1	TRBJ2-1	CSASFLAGLFSSYNEQFF
TRBV6-5	TRBJ1-5	CASRSRGREQPQHF
TRBV5-1	TRBJ2-1	CASSLPRGSYNEQFF
TRBV15	TRBJ1-4	CATSRLNEKLFF
TRBV5-1	TRBJ2-3	CASRSPSEADTQYF
TRBV10-1	TRBJ2-1	CASSDGLAGADEQFF
TRBV3-1/TRBV3-2	TRBJ2-1	CASSQGQDNNEQFF
TRBV11-3	TRBJ1-1	CASSLQQNTEAFF
TRBV19	TRBJ1-5	CASSPAGPRGGSEPQHF
TRBV5-1	TRBJ2-6	CASSLVPGGPPLGANVLTF
TRBV4-1	TRBJ2-7	CASSHLSGGVSYEQYF